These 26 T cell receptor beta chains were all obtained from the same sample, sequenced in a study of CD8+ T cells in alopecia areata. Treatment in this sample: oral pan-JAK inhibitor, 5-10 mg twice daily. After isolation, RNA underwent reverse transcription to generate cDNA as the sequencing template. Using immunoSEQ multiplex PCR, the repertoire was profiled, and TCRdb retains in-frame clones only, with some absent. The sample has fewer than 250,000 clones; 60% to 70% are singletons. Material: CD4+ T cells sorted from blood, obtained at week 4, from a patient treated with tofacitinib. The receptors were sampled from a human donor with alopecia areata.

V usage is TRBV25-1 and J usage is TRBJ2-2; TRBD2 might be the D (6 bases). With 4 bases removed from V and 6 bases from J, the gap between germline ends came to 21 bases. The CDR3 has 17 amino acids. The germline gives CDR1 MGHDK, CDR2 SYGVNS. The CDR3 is CASSGTTARFAAGELFF. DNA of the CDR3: TGTGCCAGCAGTGGGACTACCGCCCGATTCGCGGCCGGGGAGCTGTTTTTT.

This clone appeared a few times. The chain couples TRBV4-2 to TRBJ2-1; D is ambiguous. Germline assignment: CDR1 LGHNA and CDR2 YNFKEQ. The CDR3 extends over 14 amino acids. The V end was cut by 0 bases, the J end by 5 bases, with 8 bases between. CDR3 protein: CASSQDPLDNEQFF. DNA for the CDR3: TGTGCCAGCAGCCAAGATCCCCTGGACAATGAGCAGTTCTTC.

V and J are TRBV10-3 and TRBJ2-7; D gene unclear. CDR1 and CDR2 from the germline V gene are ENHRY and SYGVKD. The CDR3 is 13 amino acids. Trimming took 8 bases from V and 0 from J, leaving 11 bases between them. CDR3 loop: CAIQSFLSYEQYF. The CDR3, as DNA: TGTGCCATCCAGTCTTTCCTCTCCTACGAGCAGTACTTC.

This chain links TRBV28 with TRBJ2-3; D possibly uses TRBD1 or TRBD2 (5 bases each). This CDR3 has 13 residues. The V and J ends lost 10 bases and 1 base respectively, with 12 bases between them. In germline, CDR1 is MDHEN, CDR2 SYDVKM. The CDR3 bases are TGTGCCACCCTGGGACCACGCACAGATACGCAGTATTTT. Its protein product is CATLGPRTDTQYF. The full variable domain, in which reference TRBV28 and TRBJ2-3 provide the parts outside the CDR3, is DVKVTQSSRYLVKRTGEKVFLECVQDMDHENMFWYRQDPGLGLRLIYFSYDVKMKEKGDIPEGYSVSREKKERFSLILESASTNQTSMYLCATLGPRTDTQYFGPGTRLTVL.

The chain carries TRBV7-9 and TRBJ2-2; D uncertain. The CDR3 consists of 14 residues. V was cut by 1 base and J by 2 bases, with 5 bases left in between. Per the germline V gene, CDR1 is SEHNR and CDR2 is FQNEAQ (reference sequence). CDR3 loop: CASSLVGNTGELFF. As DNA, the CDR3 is TGTGCCAGCAGCTTAGTGGGAAACACCGGGGAGCTGTTTTTT.

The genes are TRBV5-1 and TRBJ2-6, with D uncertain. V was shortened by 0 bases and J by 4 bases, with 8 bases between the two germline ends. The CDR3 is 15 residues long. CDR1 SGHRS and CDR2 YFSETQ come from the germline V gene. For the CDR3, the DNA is TGCGCCAGCAGCTTGGAGGCAGACGGGGCCAACGTCCTGACTTTC. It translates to CASSLEADGANVLTF.

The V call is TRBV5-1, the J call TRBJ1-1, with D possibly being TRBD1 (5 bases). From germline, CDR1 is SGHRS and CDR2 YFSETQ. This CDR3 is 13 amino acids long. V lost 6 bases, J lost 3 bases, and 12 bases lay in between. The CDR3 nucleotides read TGCGCCAGCACCGTGGGAGGGGACACTGAAGCTTTCTTT. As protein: CASTVGGDTEAFF. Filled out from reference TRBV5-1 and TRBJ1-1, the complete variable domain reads KAGVTQTPRYLIKTRGQQVTLSCSPISGHRSVSWYQQTPGQGLQFLFEYFSETQRNKGNFPGRFSGRQFSNSRSEMNVSTLELGDSALYLCASTVGGDTEAFFGQGTRLTVV.

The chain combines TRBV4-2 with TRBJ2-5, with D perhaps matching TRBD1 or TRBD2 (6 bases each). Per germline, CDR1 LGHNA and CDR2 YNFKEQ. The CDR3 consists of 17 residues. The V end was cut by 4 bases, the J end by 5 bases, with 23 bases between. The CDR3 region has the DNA TGTGCCAGCAGCCGAGAGACCTACGGGGGCTCCGGGGAGACCCAGTACTTC. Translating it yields CASSRETYGGSGETQYF.

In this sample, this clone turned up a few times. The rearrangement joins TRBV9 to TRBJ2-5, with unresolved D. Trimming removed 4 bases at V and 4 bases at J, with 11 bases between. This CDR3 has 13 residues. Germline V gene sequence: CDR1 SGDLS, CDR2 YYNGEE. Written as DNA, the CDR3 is TGTGCCAGCAGCTTCCGACCGGGAGAGACCCAGTACTTC. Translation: CASSFRPGETQYF.

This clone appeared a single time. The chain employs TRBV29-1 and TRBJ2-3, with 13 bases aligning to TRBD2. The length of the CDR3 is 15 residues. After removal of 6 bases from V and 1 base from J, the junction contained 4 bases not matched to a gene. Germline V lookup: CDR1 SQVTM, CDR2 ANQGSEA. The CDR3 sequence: CSVAGLAGGTDTQYF. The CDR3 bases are TGCAGCGTGGCAGGACTAGCGGGAGGCACAGATACGCAGTATTTT.

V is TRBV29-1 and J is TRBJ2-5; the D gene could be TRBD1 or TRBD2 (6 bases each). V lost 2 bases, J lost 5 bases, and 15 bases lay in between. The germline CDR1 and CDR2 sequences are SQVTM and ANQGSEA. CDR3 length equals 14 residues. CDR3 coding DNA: TGCAGCGTTGAACCTCTAGGGGGGCCCGAGACCCAGTACTTC. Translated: CSVEPLGGPETQYF. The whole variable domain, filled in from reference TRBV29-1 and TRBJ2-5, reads SAVISQKPSRDICQRGTSLTIQCQVDSQVTMMFWYRQQPGQSLTLIATANQGSEATYESGFVIDKFPISRPNLTFSTLTVSNMSPEDSSIYLCSVEPLGGPETQYFGPGTRLLVL.

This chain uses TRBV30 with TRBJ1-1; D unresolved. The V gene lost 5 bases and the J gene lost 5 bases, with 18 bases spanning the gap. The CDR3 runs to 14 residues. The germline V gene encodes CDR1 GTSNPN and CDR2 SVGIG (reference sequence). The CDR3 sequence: CAWSKGFPSTEAFF. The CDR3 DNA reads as TGTGCCTGGTCAAAAGGTTTCCCCTCGACTGAAGCTTTCTTT.

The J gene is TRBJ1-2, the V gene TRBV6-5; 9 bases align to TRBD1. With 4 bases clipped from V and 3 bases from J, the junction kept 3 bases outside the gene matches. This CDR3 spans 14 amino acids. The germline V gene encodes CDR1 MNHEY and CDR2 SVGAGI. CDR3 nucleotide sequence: TGTGCCAGCAGTTCCGGGACAGGGTACTATGGCTACACCTTC. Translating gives CASSSGTGYYGYTF.

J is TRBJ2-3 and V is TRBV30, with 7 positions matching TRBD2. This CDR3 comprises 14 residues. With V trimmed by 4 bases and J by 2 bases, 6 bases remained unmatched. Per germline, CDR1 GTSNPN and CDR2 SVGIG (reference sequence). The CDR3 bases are TGTGCCTGGAAAGGGGACTACTACACAGATACGCAGTATTTT. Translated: CAWKGDYYTDTQYF.

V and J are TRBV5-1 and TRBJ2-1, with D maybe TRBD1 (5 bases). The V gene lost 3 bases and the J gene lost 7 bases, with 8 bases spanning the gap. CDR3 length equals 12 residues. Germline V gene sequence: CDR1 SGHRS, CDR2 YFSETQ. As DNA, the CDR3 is TGCGCCAGCAGCTCCCCAGGGAATGAGCAGTTCTTC. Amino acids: CASSSPGNEQFF.

The CDR3 protein is CSVPLAGGGDTQYF. In DNA form, the CDR3 reads TGCAGCGTCCCTCTAGCGGGAGGGGGAGATACGCAGTATTTT. The chain couples TRBV29-1 to TRBJ2-3; 12 bases align to TRBD2. CDR1 and CDR2 from the germline V gene are SQVTM and ANQGSEA. V shed 6 bases, J shed 5 bases, and the junction held 6 bases outside the gene matches. The CDR3 loop spans 14 amino acids.

Here the CDR3 DNA reads TGTGCCAGCACCGGGCGGATCTATGGCTACACCTTC. Residues: CASTGRIYGYTF. The V gene is TRBV28, the J gene TRBJ1-2; D unresolved. Looked up from germline, CDR1 is MDHEN and CDR2 is SYDVKM. Trimming took off 7 bases at V and 4 bases at J, with 10 bases between the two ends. CDR3 size: 12 residues.

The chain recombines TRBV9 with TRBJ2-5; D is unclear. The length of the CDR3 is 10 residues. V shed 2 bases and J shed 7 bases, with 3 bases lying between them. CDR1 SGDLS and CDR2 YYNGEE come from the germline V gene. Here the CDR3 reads CASSVSTQYF. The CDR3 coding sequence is TGTGCCAGCAGCGTCTCGACCCAGTACTTC. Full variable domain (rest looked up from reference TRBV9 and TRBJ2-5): DSGVTQTPKHLITATGQRVTLRCSPRSGDLSVYWYQQSLDQGLQFLIQYYNGEERAKGNILERFSAQQFPDLHSELNLSSLELGDSALYFCASSVSTQYFGPGTRLLVL.

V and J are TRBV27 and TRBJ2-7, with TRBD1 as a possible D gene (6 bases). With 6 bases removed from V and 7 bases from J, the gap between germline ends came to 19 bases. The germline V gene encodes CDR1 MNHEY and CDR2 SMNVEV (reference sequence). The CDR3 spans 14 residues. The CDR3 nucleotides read TGTGCCAGCAGCCCGACAGACCCCAGGGGAGAGCAGTACTTC. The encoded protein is CASSPTDPRGEQYF.

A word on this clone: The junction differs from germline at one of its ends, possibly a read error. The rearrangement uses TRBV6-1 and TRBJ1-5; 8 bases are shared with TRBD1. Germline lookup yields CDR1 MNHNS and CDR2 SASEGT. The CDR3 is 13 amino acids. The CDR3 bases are TGTGCCAGCAGCGACAGGGGTAATCGGCCCCAGCATTTT. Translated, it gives CASSDRGNRPQHF.

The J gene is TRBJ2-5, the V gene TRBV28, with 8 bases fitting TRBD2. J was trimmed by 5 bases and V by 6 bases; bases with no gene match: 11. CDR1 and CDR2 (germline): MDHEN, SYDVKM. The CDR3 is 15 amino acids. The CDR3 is CASRVPGLGGETQYF. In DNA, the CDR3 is TGTGCCAGCAGGGTCCCGGGACTAGGTGGCGAGACCCAGTACTTC.

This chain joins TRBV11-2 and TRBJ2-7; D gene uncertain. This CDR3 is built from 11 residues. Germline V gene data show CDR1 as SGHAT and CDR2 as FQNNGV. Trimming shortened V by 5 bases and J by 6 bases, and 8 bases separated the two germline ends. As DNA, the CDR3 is TGTGCCAGCAGCGCCTACAGCGAGCAGTACTTC. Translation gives CASSAYSEQYF.

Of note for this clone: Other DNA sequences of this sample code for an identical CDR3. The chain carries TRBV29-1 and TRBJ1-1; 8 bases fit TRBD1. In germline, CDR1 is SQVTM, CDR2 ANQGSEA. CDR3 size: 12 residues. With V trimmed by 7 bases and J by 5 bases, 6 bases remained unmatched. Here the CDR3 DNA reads TGCAGCGGCACAGGGGGATTAACTGAAGCTTTCTTT. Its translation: CSGTGGLTEAFF. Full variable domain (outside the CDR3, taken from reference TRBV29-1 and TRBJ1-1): SAVISQKPSRDICQRGTSLTIQCQVDSQVTMMFWYRQQPGQSLTLIATANQGSEATYESGFVIDKFPISRPNLTFSTLTVSNMSPEDSSIYLCSGTGGLTEAFFGQGTRLTVV.

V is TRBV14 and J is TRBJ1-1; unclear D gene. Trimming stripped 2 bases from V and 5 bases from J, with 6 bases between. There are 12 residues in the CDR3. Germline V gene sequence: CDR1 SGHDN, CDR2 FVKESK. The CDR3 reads CASSQLSTEAFF. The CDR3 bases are TGTGCCAGCAGCCAATTATCAACTGAAGCTTTCTTT.

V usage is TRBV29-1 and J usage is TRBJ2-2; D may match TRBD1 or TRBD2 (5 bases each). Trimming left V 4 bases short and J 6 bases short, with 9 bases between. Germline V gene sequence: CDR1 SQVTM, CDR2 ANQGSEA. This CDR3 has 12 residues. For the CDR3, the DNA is TGCAGCGTTGTCCCGGGGCCCGGGGAGCTGTTTTTT. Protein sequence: CSVVPGPGELFF.

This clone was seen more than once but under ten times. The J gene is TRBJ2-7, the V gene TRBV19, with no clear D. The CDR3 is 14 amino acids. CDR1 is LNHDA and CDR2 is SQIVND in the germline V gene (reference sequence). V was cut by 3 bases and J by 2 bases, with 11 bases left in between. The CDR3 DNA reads TGTGCCAGTAGTATCTCGGCAGTCACCTACGAGCAGTACTTC. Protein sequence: CASSISAVTYEQYF.